A selection of T cell receptor beta chains follows, all from one sample in a study of cytomegalovirus exposure and HLA in healthy donors. The protocol was immunoSEQ multiplex PCR, while the TCRdb copy is restricted to in-frame clones and leaves out a portion. This table holds 110,000 to 150,000 clones, approximately 84% found once. The specimen was PBMCs. All receptors derive from a woman aged 55-75 years in good health and CMV-seropositive. Each CDR3 is given with its conserved first and last residue. The D gene is left open where the match is weak. Clone size appears in some rows only: once, few, many, or a class for an expanded clone.

V	size	D	J	DNA	CDR3
TRBV7-8	NA	TRBD2	TRBJ2-7	TGTGCCAGCAGCTCCTCGGGGACTATCAGCGAGCAGTACTTC	CASSSSGTISEQYF
TRBV19	once	TRBD1	TRBJ1-2	TGTGCCAGTAGTAGACCGGGACAGGGTTATGGCTACACCTTC	CASSRPGQGYGYTF
TRBV28	few	NA	TRBJ2-2	TGTGCCAGCAGTCCGCGGGCACCCACCGGGGAGCTGTTTTTT	CASSPRAPTGELFF
TRBV7-3	once	TRBD1	TRBJ1-1	TGTGCCAGCAGCCCTACCGGGACAGAGAACACTGAAGCTTTCTTT	CASSPTGTENTEAFF
TRBV7-6	NA	NA	TRBJ2-7	TGTGCCAGCAGCTTAGGATCAGGTTTCCACGAGCAGTACTTC	CASSLGSGFHEQYF
TRBV5-4	once	TRBD2	TRBJ2-2	TGTGCCAGCAGCTCAATAGCGGGAGGAAGCGCGAACACCGGGGAGCTGTTTTTT	CASSSIAGGSANTGELFF
TRBV9	NA	NA	TRBJ2-2	TGTGCCAGCAGCGTGAGCGCAGCGGTTATGAACACCGGGGAGCTGTTTTTT	CASSVSAAVMNTGELFF
TRBV6-5	few	NA	TRBJ2-2	TGTGCCAGCAGAAGGGGCCGGACCGGGGAGCTGTTTTTT	CASRRGRTGELFF
TRBV11-3	NA	TRBD2	TRBJ2-5	TGTGCCAGCAGCTTAGGGCTAGCGGGAGGTGGTACAGAGACCCAGTACTTC	CASSLGLAGGGTETQYF
TRBV28	few	NA	TRBJ1-5	TGTGCCAGCAGTGCCCGGGTTATGTGGCATTTT	CASSARVMWHF
TRBV6-5	NA	TRBD2	TRBJ2-1	TGTGCCAGCAGTTACGACCTAGCGGGAGGGCCCAATGAGCAGTTCTTC	CASSYDLAGGPNEQFF
TRBV28	NA	NA	TRBJ1-1	TGTGCCAGCAGTTCCCCCGGCCGACCGGGACACCGAACTGAAGCTTTCTTT	CASSSPGRPGHRTEAFF
TRBV28	NA	TRBD1	TRBJ1-4	TGTGCCAGCAGTTTTGCGGCAGGGGGCGATGAAAAACTGTTTTTT	CASSFAAGGDEKLFF
TRBV27	NA	TRBD1	TRBJ1-2	TGTGCCAGCAGTCCCACAGACAGGGACTATGGCTACACCTTC	CASSPTDRDYGYTF
TRBV27	NA	TRBD2	TRBJ2-7	TGTGCCAGCAGTTTATCGAGGCGGGGGGAGCAGTACTTC	CASSLSRRGEQYF
TRBV13	NA	TRBD1	TRBJ2-5	TGTGCCAGCAGCTTAGAACAGGGGGCGGGGACCCAGTACTTC	CASSLEQGAGTQYF
TRBV7-8	NA	NA	TRBJ1-5	TGTGCCAGCAGCCCACACGATCAGCCCCAGCATTTT	CASSPHDQPQHF
TRBV14	NA	TRBD2	TRBJ2-1	TGTGCCAGCAGCCAAGATCGACTAGCGCCGGTGGGTGAGCAGTTCTTC	CASSQDRLAPVGEQFF
TRBV19	NA	NA	TRBJ1-5	TGTGCCAGTAGCCCCGACACCTTCAATCAGCCCCAGCATTTT	CASSPDTFNQPQHF
TRBV7-9	once	TRBD1	TRBJ2-1	TGTGCCAGCAGCTCCCCGGGGACAGGGGTTTACAATGAGCAGTTCTTC	CASSSPGTGVYNEQFF
TRBV5-4	NA	TRBD2	TRBJ2-1	TGTGCCAGCAGCATACTAGCGGATATAGACAATGAGCAGTTCTTC	CASSILADIDNEQFF
TRBV5-1	NA	NA	TRBJ2-7	TGCGCCAGCACTCTCTTCGGGGAGCAGTACTTC	CASTLFGEQYF
TRBV29-1	few	TRBD2	TRBJ2-5	TGCAGCGTCGAAGCCAGATTGCGCGGGAGTAAGACCCAGTACTTC	CSVEARLRGSKTQYF
TRBV13	once	NA	TRBJ2-7	TGTGCCAGCAGCCCAGGCCTGCAAACCTACGAGCAGTACTTC	CASSPGLQTYEQYF
TRBV19	NA	TRBD1	TRBJ1-5	TGTGCCAGTAGTATAGTTGGGACAGGGGGCGGCAGCAATCAGCCCCAGCATTTT	CASSIVGTGGGSNQPQHF
TRBV6-1	few	NA	TRBJ1-1	TGTGCCAGCAGTGAAGGTACGTGGGCAGGCCGTCAGGATTTT	CASSEGTWAGRQDF
TRBV4-3	once	NA	TRBJ2-5	TGCGCCAGCAGCCTAAATCAAGGACATCCCCAAGAGACCCAGTACTTC	CASSLNQGHPQETQYF
TRBV2	NA	TRBD2	TRBJ2-1	TGTGCCCGGACCCAAGGTACTCTAGCGGGGAGCTCCTACAATGAGCAGTTCTTC	CARTQGTLAGSSYNEQFF
TRBV10-3	few	TRBD2	TRBJ2-4	TGTGCCATCAGTGCCCCCGGGGAGGGAAACATTCAGTACTTC	CAISAPGEGNIQYF
TRBV2	NA	NA	TRBJ1-2	TGTGCCAGCAGTGGGGGGCTGAAGTATGGCTACACCTTC	CASSGGLKYGYTF
TRBV7-8	NA	NA	TRBJ2-5	TGTGCCAGCAGCTGGGGGAGGAAAGAGACCCAGTACTTC	CASSWGRKETQYF
TRBV29-1	NA	NA	TRBJ1-1	TGCAGCGTTGAAAGTCTAGGAGGGAGCGCTTTCTTT	CSVESLGGSAFF
TRBV11-2	NA	NA	TRBJ2-7	TGTGCCAGCGGGTCCCACAGCTACGAGCAGTACTTC	CASGSHSYEQYF
TRBV29-1	NA	TRBD1	TRBJ2-5	TGCAGCGCCACGACAGGGTTCGGAGGAGAGACCCAGTACTTC	CSATTGFGGETQYF
TRBV5-1	few	TRBD1	TRBJ2-2	TGCGCCAGCAGCTTGGGGGGCCGGGACAGGGCAACCGGGGAGCTGTTTTTT	CASSLGGRDRATGELFF
TRBV4-1	NA	NA	TRBJ1-5	TGCGCCAGCAGCCAAGATCTTACAGCCTACAATCAGCCCCAGCATTTT	CASSQDLTAYNQPQHF
TRBV7-2	NA	NA	TRBJ1-1	TGTGCCAGCAGCTTAGCTCGAGGAGACACTGAAGCTTTCTTT	CASSLARGDTEAFF
TRBV28	NA	NA	TRBJ1-5	TGTGCCAGCAGTTTATTGAGGCAGCCCCAGCATTTT	CASSLLRQPQHF
TRBV4-1	few	TRBD2	TRBJ2-3	TGCGCCAGCAGCCCTCTAGCGGGAGGGCCCGCAGATACGCAGTATTTT	CASSPLAGGPADTQYF
TRBV5-4	NA	TRBD1	TRBJ1-2	TGTGCCAGCAGCTATCCCAGGGGGCGCATTGGGTATGGCTACACCTTC	CASSYPRGRIGYGYTF